This entry is about one TCR beta chain. These data belong to a study of blood T cell repertoires in COVID-19. On the study more broadly: Sources were T cells, B-cell-depleted T cells, or PBMCs; the material itself was cDNA or gDNA.

One Seattle source followed patients from active infection through their disease course. Losses at the gene ends were 3 bases for V and 7 bases for J; bases not matched to a gene: 8. The CDR3 spans 15 residues. CDR1 and CDR2 (germline): LNHDA, SQIVND (reference sequence). Study processing details: Estimation of nucleated cell counts was performed using reference gene primer amplification. Some clones are missing from TCRdb's copy, which holds only in-frame ones; the method was immunoSEQ multiplex PCR. That table furnishes V, J and clone size, whereas the DNA furnished D and trimming. The sample lists about 170,000 clones; under 90% were seen once.

This sequence was found in a woman between 65 and 79 years old with COVID-19, enrolled during active disease. This chain links TRBV19 with TRBJ2-1, with TRBD2 matching over 8 bases. Sequences were obtained from peripheral blood. This CDR3 is CASSIYSGRGNEQFF. In DNA, the CDR3 is TGTGCCAGTAGTATTTACAGCGGGAGAGGTAATGAGCAGTTCTTC.